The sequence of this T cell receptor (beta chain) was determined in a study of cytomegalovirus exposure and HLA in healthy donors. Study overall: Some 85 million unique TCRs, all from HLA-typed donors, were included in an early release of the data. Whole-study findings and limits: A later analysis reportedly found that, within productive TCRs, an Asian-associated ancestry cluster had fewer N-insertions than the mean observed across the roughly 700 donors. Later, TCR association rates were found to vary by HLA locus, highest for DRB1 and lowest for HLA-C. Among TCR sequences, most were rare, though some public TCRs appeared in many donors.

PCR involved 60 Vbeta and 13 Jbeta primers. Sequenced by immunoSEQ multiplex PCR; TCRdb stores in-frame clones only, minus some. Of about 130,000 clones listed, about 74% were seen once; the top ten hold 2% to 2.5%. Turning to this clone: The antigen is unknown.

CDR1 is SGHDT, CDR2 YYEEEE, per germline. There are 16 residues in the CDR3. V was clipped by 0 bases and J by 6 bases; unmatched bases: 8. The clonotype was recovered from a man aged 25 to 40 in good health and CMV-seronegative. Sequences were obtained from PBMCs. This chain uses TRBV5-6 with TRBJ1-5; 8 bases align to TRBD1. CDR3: CASSLGNRGSSQPQHF. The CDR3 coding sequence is TGTGCCAGCAGCTTGGGGAACAGGGGGAGTAGTCAGCCCCAGCATTTT.